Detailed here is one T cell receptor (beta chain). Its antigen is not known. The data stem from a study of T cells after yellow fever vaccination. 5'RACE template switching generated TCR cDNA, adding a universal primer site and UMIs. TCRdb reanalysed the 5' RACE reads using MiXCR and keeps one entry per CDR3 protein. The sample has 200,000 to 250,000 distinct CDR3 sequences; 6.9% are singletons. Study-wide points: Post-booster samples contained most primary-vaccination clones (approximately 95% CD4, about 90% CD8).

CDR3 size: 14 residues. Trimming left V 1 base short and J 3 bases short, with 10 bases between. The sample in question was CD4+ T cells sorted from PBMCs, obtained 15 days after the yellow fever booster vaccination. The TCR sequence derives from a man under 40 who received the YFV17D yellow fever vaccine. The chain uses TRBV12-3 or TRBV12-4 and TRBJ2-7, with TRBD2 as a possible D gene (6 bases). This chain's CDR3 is CASSLGGGIYEQYF. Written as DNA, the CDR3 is TGTGCCAGCAGTTTAGGTGGAGGGATCTACGAGCAGTACTTC.